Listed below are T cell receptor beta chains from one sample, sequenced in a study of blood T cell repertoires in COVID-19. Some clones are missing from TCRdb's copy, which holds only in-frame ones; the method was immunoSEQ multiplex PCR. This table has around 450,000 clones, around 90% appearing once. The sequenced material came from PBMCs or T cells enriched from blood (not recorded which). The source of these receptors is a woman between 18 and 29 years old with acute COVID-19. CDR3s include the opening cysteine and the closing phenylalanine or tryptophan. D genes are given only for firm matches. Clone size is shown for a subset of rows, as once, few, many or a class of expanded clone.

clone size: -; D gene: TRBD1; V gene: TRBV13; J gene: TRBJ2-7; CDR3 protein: CASSFTGGFGLDEQYF; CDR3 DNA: TGTGCCAGCAGCTTTACAGGGGGTTTCGGTTTGGACGAGCAGTACTTC
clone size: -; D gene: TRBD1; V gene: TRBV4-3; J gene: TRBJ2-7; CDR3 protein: CASSQDLGQSYEQYF; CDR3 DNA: TGCGCCAGCAGCCAAGATCTGGGACAGTCCTACGAGCAGTACTTC
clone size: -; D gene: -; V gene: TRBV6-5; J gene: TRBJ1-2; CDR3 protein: CASGRDTNYGYTF; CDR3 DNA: TGTGCCAGCGGCAGGGACACGAACTATGGCTACACCTTC
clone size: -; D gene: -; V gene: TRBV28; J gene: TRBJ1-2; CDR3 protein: CASRPAGGGYTF; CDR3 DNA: TGTGCCAGCAGGCCGGCCGGGGGTGGCTACACCTTC
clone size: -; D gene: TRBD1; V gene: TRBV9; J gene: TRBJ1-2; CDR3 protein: CASSARDGQGGGYTF; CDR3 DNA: TGTGCCAGCAGCGCGAGAGACGGACAGGGTGGAGGCTACACCTTC
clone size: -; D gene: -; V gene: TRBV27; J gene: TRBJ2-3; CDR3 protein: CASSLRGTDTQYF; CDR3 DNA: TGTGCCAGCAGCTTACGGGGCACAGATACGCAGTATTTT
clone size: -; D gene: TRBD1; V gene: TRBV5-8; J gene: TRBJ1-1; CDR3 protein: CASSTRQGANTEAFF; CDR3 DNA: TGTGCCAGCAGCACCCGACAGGGGGCGAACACTGAAGCTTTCTTT
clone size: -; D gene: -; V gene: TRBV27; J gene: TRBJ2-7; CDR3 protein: CASRESGVYEQYF; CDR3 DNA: TGTGCCAGCAGGGAATCGGGGGTCTACGAGCAGTACTTC
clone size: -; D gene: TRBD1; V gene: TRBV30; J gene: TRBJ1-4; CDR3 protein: CAWRRPTAGGLNEKLFF; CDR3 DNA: TGTGCCTGGAGACGCCCTACCGCAGGGGGCCTAAATGAAAAACTGTTTTTT
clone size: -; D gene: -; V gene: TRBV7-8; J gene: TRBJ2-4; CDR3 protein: CASSLGSTPGAKNIQYF; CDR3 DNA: TGTGCCAGCAGCTTAGGGTCAACCCCGGGAGCCAAAAACATTCAGTACTTC
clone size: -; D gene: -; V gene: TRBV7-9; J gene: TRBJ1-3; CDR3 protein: CASSLAGYNREDSGNTIYF; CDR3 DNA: TGTGCCAGCAGCTTAGCGGGGTACAACAGGGAAGACTCTGGAAACACCATATATTTT
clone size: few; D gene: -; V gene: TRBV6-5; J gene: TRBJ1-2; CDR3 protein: CASSSGNYGYTF; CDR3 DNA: TGTGCCAGCAGTTCGGGGAACTATGGCTACACCTTC
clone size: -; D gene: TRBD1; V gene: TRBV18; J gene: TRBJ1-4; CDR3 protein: CASSPDRGGEKLFF; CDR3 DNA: TGTGCCAGCTCGCCGGACAGGGGTGGCGAAAAACTGTTTTTT
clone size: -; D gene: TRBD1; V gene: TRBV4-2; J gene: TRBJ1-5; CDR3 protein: CASSPDGTGDQPQHF; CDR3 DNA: TGTGCCAGCAGCCCAGATGGGACAGGGGATCAGCCCCAGCATTTT
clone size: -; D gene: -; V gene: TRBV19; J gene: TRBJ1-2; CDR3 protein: CASKNLNYGYTF; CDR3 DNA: TGTGCCAGTAAAAACTTAAACTATGGCTACACCTTC
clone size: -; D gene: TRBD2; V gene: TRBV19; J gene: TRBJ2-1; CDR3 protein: CASSPITTTGTSGKTYNEQFF; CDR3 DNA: TGTGCCAGTAGTCCTATAACTACTACCGGGACTAGCGGGAAGACCTACAATGAGCAGTTCTTC
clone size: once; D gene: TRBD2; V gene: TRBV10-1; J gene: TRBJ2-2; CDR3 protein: CASSDGTSGSFGELFF; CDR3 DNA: TGCGCCAGCAGTGACGGGACTAGCGGGAGCTTCGGGGAGCTGTTTTTT
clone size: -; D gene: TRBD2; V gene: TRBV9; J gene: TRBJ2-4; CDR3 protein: CASSAGPPGLFSPNIQYF; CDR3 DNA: TGTGCCAGCAGCGCAGGCCCACCGGGACTATTTTCCCCGAACATTCAGTACTTC
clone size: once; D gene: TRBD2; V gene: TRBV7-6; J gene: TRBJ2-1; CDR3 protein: CASSPRLAGARNEQFF; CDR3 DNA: TGTGCCAGCAGCCCTCGACTAGCGGGAGCTCGGAATGAGCAGTTCTTC
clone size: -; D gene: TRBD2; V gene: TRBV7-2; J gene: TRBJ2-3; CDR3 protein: CASSYGGAVTDTQYF; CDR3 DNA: TGTGCCAGCAGCTACGGGGGGGCCGTGACAGATACGCAGTATTTT
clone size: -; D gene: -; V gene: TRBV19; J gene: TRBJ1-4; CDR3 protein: CASSFHSEKLFF; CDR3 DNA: TGTGCCAGTAGTTTTCATAGTGAAAAACTGTTTTTT
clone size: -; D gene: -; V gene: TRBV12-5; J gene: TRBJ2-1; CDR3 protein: CASGLFGGTGFTYNEQFF; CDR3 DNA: TGTGCTAGTGGTTTGTTCGGTGGCACAGGGTTCACCTACAATGAGCAGTTCTTC
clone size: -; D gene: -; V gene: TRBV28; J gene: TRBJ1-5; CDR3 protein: CASTPPQGPGGRPQHF; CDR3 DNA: TGTGCCAGCACCCCCCCCCAGGGCCCAGGAGGGCGGCCCCAGCATTTT
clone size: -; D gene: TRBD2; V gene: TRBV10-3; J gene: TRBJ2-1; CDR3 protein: CAISAAGGRNEQFF; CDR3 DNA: TGTGCCATCAGTGCGGCGGGAGGGCGCAATGAGCAGTTCTTC
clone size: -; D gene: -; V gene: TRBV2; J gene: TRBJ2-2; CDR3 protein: CASSEAPRANTGELFF; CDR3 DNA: TGTGCCAGCAGTGAAGCCCCCAGGGCGAACACCGGGGAGCTGTTTTTT
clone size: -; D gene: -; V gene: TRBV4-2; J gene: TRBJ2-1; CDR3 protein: CASSQINVGGLYNEQFF; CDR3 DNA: TGTGCCAGCAGCCAAATCAATGTCGGGGGTCTCTACAATGAGCAGTTCTTC
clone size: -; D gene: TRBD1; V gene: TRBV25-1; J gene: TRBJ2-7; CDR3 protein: CASRPGQGTYEQYF; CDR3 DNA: TGTGCCAGCAGACCGGGACAGGGAACCTACGAGCAGTACTTC
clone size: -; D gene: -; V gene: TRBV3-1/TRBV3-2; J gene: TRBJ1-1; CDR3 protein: CASSLATAVFTEAFF; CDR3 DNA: TGTGCCAGCAGCCTAGCGACTGCGGTATTTACTGAAGCTTTCTTT
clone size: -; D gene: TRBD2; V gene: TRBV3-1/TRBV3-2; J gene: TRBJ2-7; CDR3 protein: CASSPIPSGGYEQYF; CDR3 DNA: TGTGCCAGCAGCCCTATCCCTAGCGGAGGCTACGAGCAGTACTTC
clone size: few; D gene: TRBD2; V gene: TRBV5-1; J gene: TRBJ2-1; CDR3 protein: CASSSLAGVGNEQFF; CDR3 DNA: TGCGCCAGCAGCTCCCTAGCGGGGGTGGGCAATGAGCAGTTCTTC
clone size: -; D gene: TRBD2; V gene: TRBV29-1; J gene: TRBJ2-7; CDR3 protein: CSVEEGLAGEQYF; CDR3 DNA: TGCAGCGTTGAAGAGGGACTAGCGGGCGAGCAGTACTTC
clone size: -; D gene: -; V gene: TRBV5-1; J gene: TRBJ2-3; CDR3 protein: CASSLMGERNTQYF; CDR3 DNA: TGCGCCAGCAGCTTGATGGGAGAGCGGAATACGCAGTATTTT
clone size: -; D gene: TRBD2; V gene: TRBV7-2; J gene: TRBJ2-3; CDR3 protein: CASSFGGRAGTDTQYF; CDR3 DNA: TGTGCCAGCAGCTTTGGCGGGAGGGCCGGCACAGATACGCAGTATTTT
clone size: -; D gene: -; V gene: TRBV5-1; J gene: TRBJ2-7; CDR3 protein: CASTGAGGMEYF; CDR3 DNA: TGCGCCAGCACGGGGGCAGGGGGGATGGAGTACTTC
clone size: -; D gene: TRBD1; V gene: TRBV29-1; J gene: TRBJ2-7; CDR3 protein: CSVEGALGQVAYEQYF; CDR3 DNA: TGCAGCGTTGAGGGTGCTTTGGGACAGGTTGCCTACGAGCAGTACTTC
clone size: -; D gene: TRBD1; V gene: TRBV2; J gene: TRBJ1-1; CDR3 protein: CASSGQGPTEAFF; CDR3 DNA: TGTGCCAGCAGTGGACAGGGGCCCACTGAAGCTTTCTTT
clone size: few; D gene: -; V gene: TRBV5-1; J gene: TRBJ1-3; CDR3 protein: CASSQTTGGNTIYF; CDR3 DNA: TGCGCCAGCAGCCAAACGACAGGTGGAAACACCATATATTTT
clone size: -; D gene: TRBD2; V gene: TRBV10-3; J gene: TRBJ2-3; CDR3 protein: CAISEEGRALDTQYF; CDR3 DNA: TGTGCCATCAGTGAAGAAGGGAGGGCCCTGGATACGCAGTATTTT
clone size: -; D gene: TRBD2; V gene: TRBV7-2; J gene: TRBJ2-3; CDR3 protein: CASSPIRLAGGADTQYF; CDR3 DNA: TGTGCCAGCAGCCCAATCCGACTAGCGGGAGGGGCAGATACGCAGTATTTT
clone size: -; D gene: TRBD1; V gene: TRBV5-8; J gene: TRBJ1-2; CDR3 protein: CASSVTGTAGYYGYTF; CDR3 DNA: TGTGCCAGCAGCGTCACCGGGACAGCTGGTTATTATGGCTACACCTTC
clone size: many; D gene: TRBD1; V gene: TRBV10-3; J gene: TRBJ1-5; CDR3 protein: CAISSDRGNQPQHF; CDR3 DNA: TGTGCCATCAGTTCGGACAGGGGCAATCAGCCCCAGCATTTT
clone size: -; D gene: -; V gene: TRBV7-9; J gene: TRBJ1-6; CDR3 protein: CASSSRGNLGTNSPLHF; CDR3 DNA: TGTGCCAGCAGCTCCCGGGGGAATTTGGGGACCAATTCACCCCTCCACTTT
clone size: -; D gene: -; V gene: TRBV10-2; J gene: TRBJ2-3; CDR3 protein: CASSETWSIDTQYF; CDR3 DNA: TGCGCCAGCAGTGAGACTTGGAGTATAGATACGCAGTATTTT
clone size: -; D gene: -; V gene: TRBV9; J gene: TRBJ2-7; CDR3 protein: CASSSGSNGEQYF; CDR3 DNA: TGTGCCAGCAGCTCAGGGTCAAACGGGGAGCAGTACTTC
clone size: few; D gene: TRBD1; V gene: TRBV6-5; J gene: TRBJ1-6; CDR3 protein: CASSYWGTGMNSPLHF; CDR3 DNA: TGTGCCAGCAGTTACTGGGGGACAGGGATGAATTCACCCCTCCACTTT
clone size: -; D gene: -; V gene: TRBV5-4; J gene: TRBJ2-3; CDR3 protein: CASSLFPADTQYF; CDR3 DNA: TGTGCCAGCAGCTTGTTTCCAGCAGATACGCAGTATTTT
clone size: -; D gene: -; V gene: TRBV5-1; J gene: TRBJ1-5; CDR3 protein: CASSLDFSGNQPQHF; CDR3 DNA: TGCGCCAGCAGCTTGGACTTTTCGGGCAATCAGCCCCAGCATTTT
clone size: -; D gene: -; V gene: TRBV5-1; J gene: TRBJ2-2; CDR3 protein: CASSLVSGTGELFF; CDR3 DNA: TGCGCCAGCAGCTTGGTATCGGGGACCGGGGAGCTGTTTTTT
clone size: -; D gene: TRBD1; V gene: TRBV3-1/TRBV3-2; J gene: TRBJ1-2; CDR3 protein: CASSQVGDRGYGYTF; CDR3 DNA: TGTGCCAGCAGCCAAGTTGGGGACAGGGGATATGGCTACACCTTC
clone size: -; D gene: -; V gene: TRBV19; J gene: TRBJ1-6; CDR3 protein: CASRGWTNNSPLHF; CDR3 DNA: TGTGCCAGTCGAGGTTGGACAAACAATTCACCCCTCCACTTT
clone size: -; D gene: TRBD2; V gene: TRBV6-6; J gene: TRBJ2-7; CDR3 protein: CASTNGGFDEQYF; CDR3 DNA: TGTGCCAGCACCAACGGGGGGTTCGACGAGCAGTACTTC